This T cell receptor beta chain was identified in a study of CD8+ T cells in alopecia areata. Study findings and constraints: For lesional scalp, especially alopecia totalis/universalis, clonality was higher than in normal scalp.

Comment on this clone: Its antigen is unknown.

Germline assignment: CDR1 SQVTM and CDR2 ANQGSEA. Trimming stripped 4 bases from V and 4 bases from J, with 17 bases between. The CDR3 has 14 amino acids. Described treatment: oral pan-JAK inhibitor, 5-10 mg twice daily. Reverse transcribed after extraction, RNA yielded cDNA as the sequencing template. Assay used: immunoSEQ multiplex PCR; TCRdb lists only in-frame clones, some missing. The sample records more than 110,000 clones, approximately 85% being singletons. The specimen comprised CD8+ T cells sorted from blood, sampled at week 4, from a patient treated with tofacitinib. The sequence came from a human donor with alopecia areata. The V and J genes are TRBV29-1 and TRBJ2-7, with D possibly being TRBD1 or TRBD2 (5 bases each). The CDR3 spells CSVGGAGNSYEQYF. The CDR3 coding sequence is TGCAGCGTTGGAGGGGCAGGGAATTCATACGAGCAGTACTTC.